Listed below are T cell receptor beta chains from one sample, sequenced in a study of early T cells in non-severe SARS-CoV-2 infection. TCRdb used MiXCR to reprocess the 5' RACE reads, holding one entry per CDR3 protein. The table includes tens of thousands of distinct CDR3 sequences, around 3.6% detected once. Sequencing was done on a sample of whole blood. These receptors came from an adult who was a healthcare worker with PCR-confirmed SARS-CoV-2 infection or an uninfected control (not recorded which). Each CDR3 is given with its conserved first and last residue. The D gene is left open where the match is weak. A clone size is listed for some rows: how often the clone was seen (once, few, many), or a class if it is expanded.

NA,TRBV27,TRBJ2-3,many,TGTGCCAGCAGCCTGGGCGGGCTTATCACAGATACGCAGTATTTT,CASSLGGLITDTQYF
TRBD2,TRBV6-1,TRBJ2-5,NA,TGTGCCAGCAGAGACGGACTAGCGGGAAGGGAGACCCAGTACTTC,CASRDGLAGRETQYF
NA,TRBV7-9,TRBJ1-5,few,TGTGCCAGCAGCCTAGGGGAAAGGCCCCAGCATTTT,CASSLGERPQHF
TRBD1,TRBV12-3/TRBV12-4,TRBJ2-7,many,TGTGCCAGCAGTTCCACCGGGACAGGGGCCTACGAGCAGTACTTC,CASSSTGTGAYEQYF
NA,TRBV19,TRBJ2-7,few,TGTGCCAGTAGTATCGGTAGCCCCGGATACGAGCAGTACTTC,CASSIGSPGYEQYF
TRBD2,TRBV12-3/TRBV12-4,TRBJ2-1,many,TGTGCCAGCAGTTCCGCGGACACCGGGACTAGCGGGAGCGGGGGGCAGTTCTTC,CASSSADTGTSGSGGQFF
NA,TRBV5-5,TRBJ2-2,many,TGTGCCAGCGCCCCAGCGGCAAGACCCGGGGAGCTGTTTTTT,CASAPAARPGELFF
TRBD1,TRBV2,TRBJ2-7,many,TGTGCCAGCAATTGGGACAGGCAAACCTACGAGCAGTACTTC,CASNWDRQTYEQYF
TRBD2,TRBV6-4,TRBJ2-1,many,TGTGCCTCAGCACCTCAAGCGGGAGCTTCGAATGAGCAGTTCTTC,CASAPQAGASNEQFF
NA,TRBV24-1,TRBJ2-3,many,TGTGCCACCGGGAGCTTACACACCACAGATACGCAGTATTTT,CATGSLHTTDTQYF
NA,TRBV5-1,TRBJ2-3,few,TGCGCCAGCAGCTATACAATCATGGTCTCAGATACGCAGTATTTT,CASSYTIMVSDTQYF
NA,TRBV20-1,TRBJ1-2,many,TGCAGTGCTAGAGGACCCTATGGCTACACCTTC,CSARGPYGYTF
NA,TRBV20-1,TRBJ1-2,NA,TGCAGTGCTCTACCTCTCGGCCAGGACACAAACTATGGCTACACCTTC,CSALPLGQDTNYGYTF
NA,TRBV6-5,TRBJ1-2,NA,TGTGCCAGCAGTTCATTACCGGAGGACAGTTTTAACTATGGCTACACCTTC,CASSSLPEDSFNYGYTF
TRBD2,TRBV7-9,TRBJ2-7,many,TGTGCCAGCAGCTTACTGGGACTAGCGGCGGGAGATGAGCAGTACTTC,CASSLLGLAAGDEQYF
NA,TRBV27,TRBJ1-5,many,TGTGCCAGCAGTTTATCGTTCAACAGCTATAGCGGCAATCAGCCCCAGCATTTT,CASSLSFNSYSGNQPQHF
NA,TRBV10-3,TRBJ2-1,NA,TGTGCCATCAGTGAACCAATGAGCTCCTACAATGAGCAGTTCTTC,CAISEPMSSYNEQFF
NA,TRBV5-1,TRBJ2-2,many,TGCGCCAGCAGCCTTGACTTAACCGGGGAGCTGTTTTTT,CASSLDLTGELFF
NA,TRBV7-8,TRBJ2-2,many,TGTGCCAGCAGCTTAGCCGAGGCTCGGGAGCTGTTTTTT,CASSLAEARELFF
NA,TRBV7-9,TRBJ2-3,many,TGTGCCAGCAGCTTCCTATCCGGGCCCACAGATACGCAGTATTTT,CASSFLSGPTDTQYF
NA,TRBV5-1,TRBJ2-5,many,TGCGCCAGCAGCTACCAAGAGACCCAGTACTTC,CASSYQETQYF
NA,TRBV7-2,TRBJ1-5,many,TGTGCCAGCAGCTTTTCGACAGGACTCAATCAGCCCCAGCATTTT,CASSFSTGLNQPQHF
TRBD2,TRBV6-2/TRBV6-3,TRBJ2-3,many,TGTGCCAGCAGTTACTCGCTGGTAGCGGGGGGCACAGATACGCAGTATTTT,CASSYSLVAGGTDTQYF
TRBD2,TRBV7-6,TRBJ2-5,NA,TGTGCCAGCAGCTCGACTAGCGTAGCACAAGAGACCCAGTACTTC,CASSSTSVAQETQYF
NA,TRBV4-1,TRBJ2-1,NA,TGCGCCAGCAGCCACTCCCAGACTAATGAGCAGTTCTTC,CASSHSQTNEQFF
TRBD2,TRBV12-3/TRBV12-4,TRBJ2-3,few,TGTGCCAGCAGACGGACTAGCGGGGGGGATCGAAATACGCAGTATTTT,CASRRTSGGDRNTQYF
NA,TRBV30,TRBJ1-2,many,TGTGCTGAAGGAACCTCTAACTATGGCTACACCTTC,CAEGTSNYGYTF
NA,TRBV5-1,TRBJ2-2,many,TGCGCCAGCAGCTCCCTCTTGCGGGGTACGAACACCGGGGAGCTGTTTTTT,CASSSLLRGTNTGELFF
NA,TRBV6-4,TRBJ2-1,few,TGTGCCAGCAGTAAGGGGCTGCCCTACAATGAGCAGTTCTTC,CASSKGLPYNEQFF
NA,TRBV5-1,TRBJ1-1,many,TGCGCCAGCAGCTTTGGTCAGGAGCTCATGAACACTGAAGCTTTCTTT,CASSFGQELMNTEAFF
NA,TRBV12-3/TRBV12-4,TRBJ1-1,NA,TGTGCCAGCAGTTTTAGAGGGGGCACTGAAGCTTTCTTT,CASSFRGGTEAFF
TRBD2,TRBV12-3/TRBV12-4,TRBJ2-7,NA,TGTGCCAGCGCTACTCGAGAAGCGGGAAATTACGAGCAGTACTTC,CASATREAGNYEQYF
NA,TRBV11-3,TRBJ2-1,many,TGTGCCAGCAGCCCACCCGAACCCATCCCTGAGCAGTTCTTC,CASSPPEPIPEQFF
NA,TRBV5-1,TRBJ2-1,many,TGCGCCAGCAGCTACCCCGCAAATGAGCAGTTCTTC,CASSYPANEQFF
NA,TRBV6-5,TRBJ1-4,many,TGTGCCAGCAGTTACGATAGGGGTTCGAGACTGTTTTTT,CASSYDRGSRLFF
NA,TRBV12-3/TRBV12-4,TRBJ2-7,NA,TGTGCCAGCAGCGACACAGGGTCGCTGTATCCGAACGAGCAGTACTTC,CASSDTGSLYPNEQYF